The sequence of this T cell receptor beta chain was determined in a study of blood T cell repertoires in COVID-19. V lost 0 bases and J 2 bases, leaving 5 bases between the germline ends. From germline, CDR1 is SGDLS and CDR2 YYNGEE. CDR3 length: 13 residues. The table came from immunoSEQ multiplex PCR; TCRdb's copy has only in-frame clones and leaves some out. The table includes some 340,000 clones, 85% to 95% detected once. The sequenced sample was PBMCs or T cells enriched from blood (not recorded which). This chain links TRBV9 with TRBJ2-5, with D possibly matching TRBD1 (5 bases). The clonotype originates from a young woman who had been exposed to COVID-19. The CDR3: CASSVGQQETQYF. CDR3 nucleotide sequence: TGTGCCAGCAGCGTAGGACAGCAAGAGACCCAGTACTTC.